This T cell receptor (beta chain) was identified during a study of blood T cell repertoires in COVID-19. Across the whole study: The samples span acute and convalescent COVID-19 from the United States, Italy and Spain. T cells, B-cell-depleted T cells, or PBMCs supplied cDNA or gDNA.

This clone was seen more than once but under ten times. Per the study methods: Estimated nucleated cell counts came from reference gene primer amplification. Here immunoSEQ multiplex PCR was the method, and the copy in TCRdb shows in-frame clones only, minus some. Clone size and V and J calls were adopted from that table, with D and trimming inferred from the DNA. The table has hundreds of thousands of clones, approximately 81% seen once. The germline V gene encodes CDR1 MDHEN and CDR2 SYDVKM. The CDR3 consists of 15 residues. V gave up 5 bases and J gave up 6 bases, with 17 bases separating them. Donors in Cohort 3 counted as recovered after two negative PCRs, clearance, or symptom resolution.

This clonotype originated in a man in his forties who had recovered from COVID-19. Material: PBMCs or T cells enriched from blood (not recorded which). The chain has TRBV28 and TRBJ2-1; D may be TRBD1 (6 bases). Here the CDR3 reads CASSLPSAGANEQFF. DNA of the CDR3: TGTGCCAGCAGTCTCCCGTCAGCAGGGGCCAATGAGCAGTTCTTC.